A single sample gave rise to the 32 T cell receptor beta chains below, sequenced in a study of shared clonotypes between healthy human individuals (dated by TCRdb to about 2020). Libraries were made using the immunoSEQ multiplex PCR assay. As stored in TCRdb, this immuneACCESS dataset retains in-frame rearrangements with V and J assigned. A fraction of the clones does not appear; measured against another copy, unresolved V genes explain less than half of the discrepancy, and the remainder lacks a known reason. The sample yields more than 2 million clones; roughly 95% were counted once. The top ten hold over 0.1% of the sample. Sequenced material: naive CD4+ T cells sorted from blood. Read against the paper, the sample's cell subset or site label means: CD45RA+ positively selected. These receptor sequences come from a man aged 18 to 29 in good health.

The CDR3 protein is CASSIGRGKTGANVLTF. DNA for the CDR3: TGTGCCAGTAGTATCGGCAGGGGAAAAACTGGGGCCAACGTCCTGACTTTC. This chain uses TRBV19 with TRBJ2-6; TRBD1 might be the D (6 bases). The CDR3 has 17 residues. V was cut by 3 bases and J by 2 bases, with 14 bases left in between. The germline V gene encodes CDR1 LNHDA and CDR2 SQIVND (reference sequence). The full variable domain, with the rest looked up from reference TRBV19 and TRBJ2-6, is DGGITQSPKYLFRKEGQNVTLSCEQNLNHDAMYWYRQDPGQGLRLIYYSQIVNDFQKGDIAEGYSVSREKKESFPLTVTSAQKNPTAFYLCASSIGRGKTGANVLTFGAGSRLTVL.

The chain links TRBV7-8 to TRBJ2-5; possibly TRBD2 for D (7 bases). This CDR3 comprises 14 residues. Between the trimmed V and J ends, which lost 3 bases and 5 bases, there was a span of 13 bases. Looked up from germline, CDR1 is SGHVS and CDR2 is FQNEAQ. The CDR3 nucleotides read TGTGCCAGCAGCTTTAGGGGGGGCCCGGAGACCCAGTACTTC. This codes for CASSFRGGPETQYF.

As concerns this clone: The same CDR3 can be traced to other DNA sequences in this sample. The chain carries TRBV7-2 and TRBJ2-7; TRBD2 matches 14 bases. J gave up 3 bases and V 5 bases, and 3 bases lay outside the gene matches. The CDR3 covers 15 residues. Per germline, CDR1 SGHTA and CDR2 FQGNSA. CDR3 bases: TGTGCCAGCAGCCGCGGGACTAGCGGGAGCTACGAGCAGTACTTC. Its protein is CASSRGTSGSYEQYF.

This chain uses TRBV7-9 with TRBJ1-5; unclear D gene. Deletions cut 4 bases from V and 0 bases from J, with 13 bases between. Germline assignment: CDR1 SEHNR and CDR2 FQNEAQ (reference sequence). CDR3 length equals 16 residues. The CDR3 sequence: CASSSMSWYSNQPQHF. In nucleotides, the CDR3 is TGTGCCAGCAGCTCTATGAGTTGGTATAGCAATCAGCCCCAGCATTTT.

This clone showed up just once. The chain recombines TRBV11-2 with TRBJ1-2; TRBD1 agrees at 7 bases. Germline trimming cut 4 bases from V and 5 bases from J; bases unmatched to any gene: 4. This CDR3 comprises 13 residues. Germline CDR1 SGHAT, CDR2 FQNNGV. CDR3 sequence reads: CASSSGTDYGYTF. Written as DNA, the CDR3 is TGTGCCAGCAGCTCCGGGACAGATTATGGCTACACCTTC. The whole variable domain, filled in from reference TRBV11-2 and TRBJ1-2, reads EAGVAQSPRYKIIEKRQSVAFWCNPISGHATLYWYQQILGQGPKLLIQFQNNGVVDDSQLPKDRFSAERLKGVDSTLKIQPAKLEDSAVYLCASSSGTDYGYTFGSGTRLTVV.

This clone was seen once. The rearrangement uses TRBV2 and TRBJ2-7, with a weak D call TRBD2 (5 bases). V shed 2 bases and J shed 3 bases, with 11 bases lying between them. The CDR3 length is 14 residues. Germline V gives CDR1 SNHLY, CDR2 FYNNEI. The CDR3 DNA follows: TGTGCCAGCAGTGAACAAGGGAGCGGCTACGAGCAGTACTTC. This translates into CASSEQGSGYEQYF.

J is TRBJ2-7 and V is TRBV12-5, with D unresolved. Trimming took 7 bases from V and 3 from J, leaving 7 bases between them. CDR1 and CDR2 (germline): LGHNT, FRNRAP. The CDR3 runs to 11 residues. CDR3 residues: CASALNYEQYF. The CDR3 bases are TGTGCTAGTGCCTTAAACTACGAGCAGTACTTC.

Details on this clone: The sample holds other DNA sequences that translate to the same CDR3. The chain is built from TRBV30 and TRBJ2-2; D is possibly TRBD2 (5 bases). The CDR3 totals 13 residues. Per germline, CDR1 GTSNPN and CDR2 SVGIG (reference sequence). V dropped 0 bases and J dropped 6 bases, with 8 bases sitting between them. The CDR3 here is CAWSVRGPGELFF. CDR3 coding DNA: TGTGCCTGGAGTGTACGAGGGCCCGGGGAGCTGTTTTTT.

The chain couples TRBV27 to TRBJ1-2; the D is unclear. The CDR3 has 11 residues. The germline CDR1 and CDR2 sequences are MNHEY and SMNVEV (reference sequence). Between the trimmed V and J ends, which lost 8 bases and 5 bases, there was a span of 9 bases. The CDR3 coding sequence is TGTGCCAGCGGCATTGGGTATGGCTACACCTTC. It encodes CASGIGYGYTF.

The V gene is TRBV5-1, the J gene TRBJ2-3; 11 positions match TRBD2. The length of the CDR3 is 18 residues. The germline gives CDR1 SGHRS, CDR2 YFSETQ. J was trimmed by 0 bases and V by 3 bases; bases with no gene match: 9. CDR3 amino acids: CASSSGASGGTSTDTQYF. CDR3 nucleotides: TGCGCCAGCAGCTCTGGGGCTAGCGGGGGGACTAGCACAGATACGCAGTATTTT.

The V and J genes are TRBV5-1 and TRBJ1-1, with D possibly being TRBD1 (5 bases). The V end lost 4 bases, the J end lost 6 bases, and 22 bases lay between the germline ends. The CDR3 is 16 amino acids. From germline, CDR1 is SGHRS and CDR2 YFSETQ. In DNA form, the CDR3 reads TGCGCCAGCAGCCAAGGTGTAAGGGGCGGTTCCGCTGAAGCTTTCTTT. Amino acids: CASSQGVRGGSAEAFF. The variable domain in full, completed from reference TRBV5-1 and TRBJ1-1, reads KAGVTQTPRYLIKTRGQQVTLSCSPISGHRSVSWYQQTPGQGLQFLFEYFSETQRNKGNFPGRFSGRQFSNSRSEMNVSTLELGDSALYLCASSQGVRGGSAEAFFGQGTRLTVV.

The rearrangement uses TRBV25-1 and TRBJ2-1; D is uncertain. Looked up from germline, CDR1 is MGHDK and CDR2 is SYGVNS. The V and J ends lost 1 base and 0 bases respectively, with 10 bases between them. The CDR3 extends over 16 amino acids. DNA for the CDR3: TGTGCCAGCAGTGAATGGGTCGGAAGCTCCTACAATGAGCAGTTCTTC. Protein sequence: CASSEWVGSSYNEQFF. The full variable domain, its missing parts supplied by reference TRBV25-1 and TRBJ2-1, is EADIYQTPRYLVIGTGKKITLECSQTMGHDKMYWYQQDPGMELHLIHYSYGVNSTEKGDLSSESTVSRIRTEHFPLTLESARPSHTSQYLCASSEWVGSSYNEQFFGPGTRLTVL.

The chain employs TRBV27 and TRBJ1-6, with 9 bases fitting TRBD1. CDR3 length: 17 residues. Trimming at V came to 5 bases and at J to 8 bases, leaving 13 bases not matched to a gene. Germline CDR1 and CDR2: MNHEY and SMNVEV (reference sequence). The CDR3 region is CASSVLWRGQGYSPLHF. CDR3 DNA sequence: TGTGCCAGCAGTGTACTATGGCGGGGACAGGGCTATTCACCCCTCCACTTT.

Only one count was recorded for this clone. Other DNA sequences in the sample encode the same CDR3. This chain connects TRBV7-9 to TRBJ1-1; D unclear. V dropped 0 bases and J dropped 0 bases, with 5 bases sitting between them. The CDR3 runs 14 residues. Per the germline V gene, CDR1 is SEHNR and CDR2 is FQNEAQ (reference sequence). This CDR3 reads CASSLAVLNTEAFF. DNA of the CDR3: TGTGCCAGCAGCTTAGCGGTGCTGAACACTGAAGCTTTCTTT.

This clone is a singleton in its sample. The sample has other DNA sequences that encode this CDR3 too. This rearrangement joins TRBV10-1 to TRBJ2-1; no firm D call. Trimming took 0 bases from V and 4 from J, leaving 7 bases between them. Looked up from germline, CDR1 is WNHNN and CDR2 is SYGVQD (reference sequence). CDR3 length: 14 amino acids. Here the CDR3 reads CASSESTGYNEQFF. The CDR3 DNA is TGCGCCAGCAGTGAGTCAACCGGGTACAATGAGCAGTTCTTC.

This rearrangement joins TRBV7-2 to TRBJ1-5; 8 bases are shared with TRBD1. V shed 5 bases and J 7 bases; nucleotides not matched to a gene: 10. This CDR3 contains 15 residues. CDR1 SGHTA and CDR2 FQGNSA come from the germline V gene. The CDR3 here is CASSAAQGAGQPQHF. The DNA of the CDR3 is TGTGCCAGCAGCGCAGCGCAGGGGGCAGGACAGCCCCAGCATTTT.

The chain has TRBV7-2 and TRBJ2-1; TRBD2 matches 9 bases. V lost 1 base and J lost 6; bases outside the gene matches: 7. The CDR3 totals 16 residues. The germline CDR1 and CDR2 sequences are SGHTA and FQGNSA. This chain's CDR3 is CASSLDGGRAANEQFF. Written as DNA, the CDR3 is TGTGCCAGCAGCTTAGATGGCGGGAGGGCGGCCAATGAGCAGTTCTTC.

The genes are TRBV25-1 and TRBJ1-1; D ambiguous. Germline loops: CDR1 MGHDK, CDR2 SYGVNS. This CDR3 is built from 18 residues. Trimming took 2 bases from V and 1 from J, leaving 20 bases between them. For the CDR3, the DNA is TGTGCCAGCAGTGAAGGCCGACGGAAAGGGTGGGAGAACACTGAAGCTTTCTTT. As protein: CASSEGRRKGWENTEAFF.

CDR3 nucleotide sequence: TGTGCCAGCAGAACGGGACAGGGATCGGAGACCCAGTACTTC. Translation: CASRTGQGSETQYF. This chain links TRBV6-1 with TRBJ2-5; TRBD1 aligns across 9 bases. The CDR3 runs 14 residues. The V gene end was trimmed by 6 bases and the J gene end by 5 bases; junction bases not matched to a gene: 7. Germline CDR1 and CDR2: MNHNS and SASEGT.

The chain recombines TRBV4-1 with TRBJ2-7; D might be TRBD2 (5 bases). Per the germline V gene, CDR1 is MGHRA and CDR2 is YSYEKL. This CDR3 has 14 residues. V lost 4 bases and J lost 2, with 12 bases in between. This CDR3 reads CASSPSGSAYEQYF. In DNA form, the CDR3 reads TGCGCCAGCAGCCCATCGGGGTCTGCCTACGAGCAGTACTTC.

This chain joins TRBV6-4 and TRBJ2-7; 8 positions agree with TRBD2. The V gene's germline CDR1 is MRHNA and CDR2 SNTAGT. Trimming took 8 bases from V and 2 from J; bases not matched to a gene: 5. The CDR3 consists of 13 residues. The CDR3 sequence is CASQRGFPYEQYF. The DNA of the CDR3 is TGTGCCAGCCAGCGGGGGTTTCCCTACGAGCAGTACTTC.

The V call is TRBV4-1, the J call TRBJ1-1; D gene ambiguous. Germline V gene sequence: CDR1 MGHRA, CDR2 YSYEKL. V was cut by 0 bases and J by 6 bases, with 8 bases left in between. The CDR3 has 13 amino acids. Written as DNA, the CDR3 is TGCGCCAGCAGCCAAGATCAAGGGTCTGAAGCTTTCTTT. Amino acids: CASSQDQGSEAFF.

This chain joins TRBV25-1 and TRBJ2-7; perhaps TRBD2 as D (5 bases). CDR1 and CDR2 (germline): MGHDK, SYGVNS. Trimming took off 5 bases at V and 6 bases at J, with 14 bases between the two ends. This CDR3 is 13 amino acids long. Written as DNA, the CDR3 is TGTGCCAGCAGTTCGGGGTTGCGCGGCGAGCAGTACTTC. This encodes CASSSGLRGEQYF.

The chain employs TRBV29-1 and TRBJ2-3; the match to TRBD2 covers 12 bases. Germline V CDR1 and CDR2: SQVTM, ANQGSEA. The CDR3 spans 19 residues. Trimming removed 1 base from V and 0 bases from J; junction bases left unmatched: 11. The CDR3 is CSVEGLAGGPVLSTDTQYF. DNA for the CDR3: TGCAGCGTTGAAGGTCTAGCGGGAGGGCCGGTCCTAAGCACAGATACGCAGTATTTT.

V and J are TRBV19 and TRBJ1-2; possible D gene TRBD1, 5 bases. Germline assignment: CDR1 LNHDA and CDR2 SQIVND (reference sequence). V was shortened by 10 bases and J by 3 bases, with 15 bases between the two germline ends. The CDR3 sequence is 13 residues long. This CDR3 is CATTRDADYGYTF. CDR3 in DNA: TGTGCCACAACACGGGACGCGGACTATGGCTACACCTTC.

This rearrangement joins TRBV2 to TRBJ2-2; D may be TRBD1 or TRBD2 (5 bases each). From germline, CDR1 is SNHLY and CDR2 FYNNEI. The CDR3 length is 14 residues. The V and J ends lost 6 bases and 3 bases respectively, with 11 bases between them. In DNA form, the CDR3 reads TGTGCCAGCAGCGTCCTGGGGGACACCGGGGAGCTGTTTTTT. The encoded protein is CASSVLGDTGELFF.

This chain uses TRBV7-9 with TRBJ2-7; D uncertain. V shed 7 bases and J shed 1 base, with 20 bases lying between them. The CDR3 runs to 16 residues. Germline V gives CDR1 SEHNR, CDR2 FQNEAQ (reference sequence). The CDR3 loop is CASTGLGRSSSYEQYF. In nucleotides, the CDR3 is TGTGCCAGCACCGGGTTAGGGCGGAGTTCTTCCTACGAGCAGTACTTC.

The chain is built from TRBV5-1 and TRBJ2-2; tentatively, D is TRBD1 or TRBD2 (6 bases each). CDR3 size: 18 residues. The germline CDR1 and CDR2 sequences are SGHRS and YFSETQ. The germline V and J ends were trimmed by 1 base and 1 base, with 17 bases remaining between them. The CDR3 bases are TGCGCCAGCAGCTTGACCGCTGGGGGGCCCGGGAACACCGGGGAGCTGTTTTTT. It translates to CASSLTAGGPGNTGELFF.

The chain employs TRBV11-2 and TRBJ2-1; 7 nucleotides match TRBD2. The CDR3 loop spans 14 amino acids. V lost 5 bases to trimming and J lost 8 bases; unmatched junction nucleotides: 9. CDR1 and CDR2 (germline): SGHAT, FQNNGV. The CDR3 here is CASSTGGLIYEQFF. The DNA for the CDR3 is TGTGCCAGCAGCACCGGGGGGTTAATATATGAGCAGTTCTTC.

The chain uses TRBV28 and TRBJ2-1; 10 nucleotides align to TRBD1. The germline V gene encodes CDR1 MDHEN and CDR2 SYDVKM. The CDR3 loop spans 14 amino acids. Trimming removed 4 bases from V and 8 bases from J; junction bases left unmatched: 5. The CDR3 loop reads CASSSRQGAHEQFF. The DNA for the CDR3 is TGTGCCAGCAGTTCACGACAGGGGGCGCATGAGCAGTTCTTC.

A word on this clone: The sample contains more than one DNA sequence encoding this CDR3. J is TRBJ1-1 and V is TRBV5-4, with 8 bases fitting TRBD1. After removal of 0 bases from V and 1 base from J, the junction contained 2 bases not matched to a gene. In germline, CDR1 is SGHNT, CDR2 YYREEE (reference sequence). The CDR3 is made up of 15 amino acids. CDR3: CASSLAGTGNTEAFF. As DNA, the CDR3 is TGTGCCAGCAGCTTGGCCGGGACAGGGAACACTGAAGCTTTCTTT.

The genes are TRBV28 and TRBJ1-2; the D gene is possibly TRBD1 (6 bases). There are 15 residues in the CDR3. Germline loops: CDR1 MDHEN, CDR2 SYDVKM. The ends were cut back, 1 base at V and 8 bases at J, with 17 bases in the middle. CDR3 loop: CASSLSDQGLRGYTF. As DNA, the CDR3 is TGTGCCAGCAGTTTATCGGACCAGGGGCTACGCGGCTACACCTTC.